The 16 T cell receptor beta chains presented below share a single source sample, sequenced in a study of shared clonotypes between healthy human individuals. The assay was immunoSEQ multiplex PCR, and TCRdb's table has in-frame clones only and misses some. The sample holds millions of clones, 90% to 95% seen once. The sample taken for sequencing was naive CD4+ T cells from PBMCs. The subset: CD45RA+ positively selected. The receptors were gathered from a man aged 18 to 30 in good health. Some clones in this sample may be carry-over from other donors' samples.

The chain combines TRBV5-5 with TRBJ2-5; 13 bases fit TRBD2. The V gene's germline CDR1 is SGHKS and CDR2 YYEKEE (reference sequence). V lost 0 bases to trimming and J lost 4 bases; unmatched junction nucleotides: 6. The CDR3 contains 17 residues. This CDR3 reads CASSLASGLAGVETQYF. The CDR3 nucleotides are TGTGCCAGCAGCTTGGCCAGCGGACTAGCGGGAGTAGAGACCCAGTACTTC.

This clone was counted once. This sequence joins TRBV27 and TRBJ2-5; 8 bases fit TRBD2. V dropped 1 base and J dropped 5; count of bases not matched to a gene: 6. Germline CDR1 reads MNHEY; CDR2 reads SMNVEV (reference sequence). The CDR3 covers 15 residues. Here the CDR3 DNA reads TGTGCCAGCAGTTTATTATCTAGCGGGCGGGAGACCCAGTACTTC. Protein: CASSLLSSGRETQYF.

This clone was recorded once. This sample includes further DNA sequences coding for the same CDR3. The rearrangement uses TRBV30 and TRBJ2-5, with TRBD1 as a possible D gene (5 bases). In germline, CDR1 is GTSNPN, CDR2 SVGIG (reference sequence). Trimming pared 2 bases from V and 3 bases from J, leaving 7 bases between. The CDR3 is 12 residues long. The CDR3 bases are TGTGCCTGGAGTAGGGGAAAAGAGACCCAGTACTTC. Its translation: CAWSRGKETQYF.

The V and J genes are TRBV10-1 and TRBJ2-5; weak D call: TRBD1 (5 bases). Germline values: CDR1 WNHNN, CDR2 SYGVQD (reference sequence). CDR3 length: 15 amino acids. V shed 0 bases and J shed 4 bases, with 12 bases lying between them. The CDR3 reads CASSESIRGGETQYF. For the CDR3, the DNA is TGCGCCAGCAGTGAGTCAATAAGGGGTGGAGAGACCCAGTACTTC.

The chain combines TRBV28 with TRBJ1-1, with 9 bases that match TRBD1. Losses at the gene ends were 3 bases for V and 4 bases for J; bases not matched to a gene: 6. This CDR3 comprises 15 residues. CDR1 MDHEN and CDR2 SYDVKM come from the germline V gene. CDR3 DNA: TGTGCCAGCAGTTTCGGGACAGGGAGGAGCACTGAAGCTTTCTTT. It codes for CASSFGTGRSTEAFF.

This chain uses TRBV29-1 with TRBJ2-3; the D is unclear. This CDR3 spans 10 amino acids. In germline, CDR1 is SQVTM, CDR2 ANQGSEA. V lost 2 bases and J lost 6, with 3 bases in between. The chain's CDR3 is CSVERDTQYF. In nucleotides, the CDR3 is TGCAGCGTTGAAAGGGATACGCAGTATTTT.

In its sample, this clone was seen a few times. The chain is built from TRBV5-1 and TRBJ1-2, with D possibly TRBD1 on 6 matching bases. Trimming shortened V by 1 base and J by 8 bases, and 9 bases separated the two germline ends. There are 12 residues in the CDR3. The germline V gene encodes CDR1 SGHRS and CDR2 YFSETQ. For the CDR3, the DNA is TGCGCCAGCAGCTTGACAGGGAACGGCTACACCTTC. Its protein product is CASSLTGNGYTF.

This clone was observed once. V and J are TRBV7-2 and TRBJ2-5, with D hard to call. V lost 1 base, J lost 4 bases, and 10 bases lay in between. The CDR3 totals 14 residues. The germline CDR1 and CDR2 sequences are SGHTA and FQGNSA. The CDR3 DNA sequence: TGTGCCAGCAGCTTAGGAATGCGTATAGAGACCCAGTACTTC. Its protein product is CASSLGMRIETQYF.

The rearrangement links TRBV7-2 to TRBJ1-5; D is perhaps TRBD1 (6 bases). In germline, CDR1 is SGHTA, CDR2 FQGNSA. CDR3 length: 15 amino acids. Between the trimmed V and J ends, which lost 1 base and 7 bases, there was a span of 14 bases. This CDR3 reads CASSLVSGARQPQHF. The CDR3 nucleotides are TGTGCCAGCAGCTTAGTATCAGGGGCGCGGCAGCCCCAGCATTTT.

The gene calls are TRBV5-1 and TRBJ1-5; tentatively, D is TRBD1 (5 bases). The CDR3 sequence is 14 residues long. V lost 4 bases and J lost 3, with 11 bases in between. The germline V gene encodes CDR1 SGHRS and CDR2 YFSETQ. Here the CDR3 DNA reads TGCGCCAGCAGCCCAGACAGCCTCAATCAGCCCCAGCATTTT. Translated: CASSPDSLNQPQHF.

The V gene is TRBV27, the J gene TRBJ2-7; 11 nucleotides match TRBD1. The CDR3 is 15 residues long. J was trimmed by 5 bases and V by 4 bases; bases with no gene match: 7. Germline loops: CDR1 MNHEY, CDR2 SMNVEV (reference sequence). The CDR3 spells CASSSQGQGVDEQYF. The DNA for the CDR3 is TGTGCCAGCAGTTCTCAGGGACAGGGGGTGGACGAGCAGTACTTC.

J is TRBJ1-1 and V is TRBV25-1, with a tentative D call TRBD1 (5 bases). The CDR3 has 15 residues. CDR1 and CDR2 from the germline V gene are MGHDK and SYGVNS. Between the trimmed V and J ends, which lost 6 bases and 5 bases, there was a span of 19 bases. CDR3 sequence reads: CASSPVDGAGTEAFF. For the CDR3, the DNA is TGTGCCAGCAGCCCGGTTGACGGGGCCGGGACTGAAGCTTTCTTT. Full variable domain (outside the CDR3, taken from reference TRBV25-1 and TRBJ1-1): EADIYQTPRYLVIGTGKKITLECSQTMGHDKMYWYQQDPGMELHLIHYSYGVNSTEKGDLSSESTVSRIRTEHFPLTLESARPSHTSQYLCASSPVDGAGTEAFFGQGTRLTVV.

The chain recombines TRBV4-3 with TRBJ2-3; D unclear. V was pared by 3 bases and J by 4 bases, with 8 bases between. Germline V CDR1 and CDR2: LGHNA, YSLEER. The CDR3 is made up of 13 amino acids. CDR3 sequence: CASSQSWSDTQYF. In nucleotides, the CDR3 is TGCGCCAGCAGCCAGTCTTGGTCAGATACGCAGTATTTT.

The J gene is TRBJ1-1, the V gene TRBV2; possibly TRBD1 for D (5 bases). This CDR3 contains 13 residues. The ends were cut back, 1 base at V and 7 bases at J, with 10 bases in the middle. Germline V gives CDR1 SNHLY, CDR2 FYNNEI. The CDR3 DNA reads TGTGCCAGCAGTGAAGGCGGGGCCTATGAAGCTTTCTTT. Protein: CASSEGGAYEAFF.

Of note for this clone: Other DNA sequences in this sample translate to the same CDR3. The J gene is TRBJ2-5, the V gene TRBV15; TRBD2 aligns across 12 bases. Germline V gene lookup returns CDR1 LNHNV and CDR2 YYDKDF (reference sequence). Trimming cost V 2 bases and J 5 bases; bases outside gene matches: 6. The CDR3 has 16 amino acids. CDR3 coding DNA: TGTGCCACCAGCAGACGTGGACTAGCGGGACGGGAGACCCAGTACTTC. Protein: CATSRRGLAGRETQYF. The whole variable domain, remainder taken from reference TRBV15 and TRBJ2-5, is DAMVIQNPRYQVTQFGKPVTLSCSQTLNHNVMYWYQQKSSQAPKLLFHYYDKDFNNEADTPDNFQSRRPNTSFCFLDIRSPGLGDTAMYLCATSRRGLAGRETQYFGPGTRLLVL.

The chain combines TRBV10-3 with TRBJ1-1, with 9 bases lining up with TRBD1. This CDR3 region has 15 residues. In germline, CDR1 is ENHRY, CDR2 SYGVKD. V was clipped by 2 bases and J by 4 bases; unmatched bases: 5. The CDR3 is CAISEPTTGGTEAFF. In nucleotides, the CDR3 is TGTGCCATCAGTGAGCCGACGACAGGGGGCACTGAAGCTTTCTTT.